The 12 T cell receptor beta chains given below trace back to one sample, sequenced in a study of shared clonotypes between healthy human individuals. The repertoire was sequenced with immunoSEQ multiplex PCR; TCRdb's copy has only in-frame clones and lacks some. The sample contains roughly 2.5 million clones, roughly 92% of which appear only once. Sequencing was performed on naive CD4+ T cells sorted from blood. Regarding subset: CD45RA+ positively selected. The receptors were gathered from a man aged 18 to 35 in good health.

The J gene is TRBJ1-2, the V gene TRBV10-3, with D hard to call. The CDR3 has 15 residues. Germline V gene sequence: CDR1 ENHRY, CDR2 SYGVKD. V lost 6 bases and J lost 6, with 20 bases in between. For the CDR3, the DNA is TGTGCCATCAGGAGGCCACCGGGAGAAGAAGATGGCTACACCTTC. This translates into CAIRRPPGEEDGYTF.

CDR3 nucleotide sequence: TGTGCCAGCAGCCAATGGACTAGCGGGGCCTCGAACACCGGGGAGCTGTTTTTT. Protein sequence: CASSQWTSGASNTGELFF. The V gene is TRBV9, the J gene TRBJ2-2; TRBD2 matches at 12 bases. Per germline, CDR1 SGDLS and CDR2 YYNGEE. This CDR3 region has 18 residues. Trimming removed 4 bases from V and 0 bases from J; junction bases left unmatched: 7. The complete variable domain, with remaining parts taken from reference TRBV9 and TRBJ2-2, reads DSGVTQTPKHLITATGQRVTLRCSPRSGDLSVYWYQQSLDQGLQFLIQYYNGEERAKGNILERFSAQQFPDLHSELNLSSLELGDSALYFCASSQWTSGASNTGELFFGEGSRLTVL.

The CDR3: CASSLGTGVDGYTF. CDR3 bases: TGTGCCAGCTCACTCGGGACAGGGGTGGATGGCTACACCTTC. V usage is TRBV18 and J usage is TRBJ1-2; TRBD1 matches 10 bases. Germline values: CDR1 KGHSH, CDR2 LQKENI. The CDR3 loop spans 14 amino acids. V lost 4 bases and J lost 6; bases outside the gene matches: 5.

The chain couples TRBV6-5 to TRBJ1-1; no reliable D call. This CDR3 spans 13 amino acids. Germline V gives CDR1 MNHEY, CDR2 SVGAGI. Trimming removed 2 bases at V and 6 bases at J, with 10 bases between. The DNA of the CDR3 is TGTGCCAGCAGTTACGCGGGAGGGCCTGAAGCTTTCTTT. Protein: CASSYAGGPEAFF.

The chain employs TRBV7-9 and TRBJ1-6, with a possible D match to TRBD1 (5 bases). The CDR3 loop spans 16 amino acids. With 2 bases removed from V and 5 bases from J, the gap between germline ends came to 13 bases. Looked up from germline, CDR1 is SEHNR and CDR2 is FQNEAQ (reference sequence). The CDR3 nucleotides are TGTGCCAGCAGCTTAAACGATCGGGGGAATAATTCACCCCTCCACTTT. This sequence encodes CASSLNDRGNNSPLHF.

As concerns this clone: Other nucleotide sequences from this sample produce the same CDR3. The chain has TRBV30 and TRBJ1-5, with TRBD1 as a possible D gene (5 bases). Trimming took 1 base from V and 0 from J, leaving 7 bases between them. CDR3 size: 14 residues. Germline V lookup: CDR1 GTSNPN, CDR2 SVGIG (reference sequence). The CDR3 region has the DNA TGTGCCTGGAGTGAGGGGTATAGCAATCAGCCCCAGCATTTT. It codes for CAWSEGYSNQPQHF.

V is TRBV2 and J is TRBJ1-1; D remains ambiguous. V shed 4 bases and J shed 0 bases, with 12 bases lying between them. The CDR3 contains 15 residues. Germline CDR1 SNHLY, CDR2 FYNNEI. The CDR3 DNA follows: TGTGCCAGCAGTGGAAATCCGGGTTTGAACACTGAAGCTTTCTTT. This encodes CASSGNPGLNTEAFF.

The chain uses TRBV12-5 and TRBJ1-1, with TRBD1 matching over 8 bases. The ends lost 5 bases at V and 4 bases at J; junction bases unmatched: 9. The CDR3 spans 15 residues. Germline values: CDR1 LGHNT, CDR2 FRNRAP. As DNA, the CDR3 is TGTGCTAGTGGTCCGAGCAGGGGGCGCGCCACTGAAGCTTTCTTT. Its protein is CASGPSRGRATEAFF.

As concerns this clone: The same CDR3 also results from other DNA sequences found in this sample. The chain links TRBV9 to TRBJ2-2, with D unresolved. V dropped 0 bases and J dropped 3 bases, with 6 bases sitting between them. The germline gives CDR1 SGDLS, CDR2 YYNGEE. This CDR3 has 14 amino acids. CDR3 bases: TGTGCCAGCAGCGTAGACACATACACCGGGGAGCTGTTTTTT. It is translated as CASSVDTYTGELFF.

The chain couples TRBV28 to TRBJ1-6; no clear D gene. Trimming removed 1 base from V and 7 bases from J, with 17 bases in between. This CDR3 is built from 17 residues. Per germline, CDR1 MDHEN and CDR2 SYDVKM. The CDR3 DNA reads TGTGCCAGCAGTTTATCAGCAGGCAGAGCCCAAAATTCACCCCTCCACTTT. It codes for CASSLSAGRAQNSPLHF.

This clone has just a few counts. This chain connects TRBV6-5 to TRBJ1-6; D is perhaps TRBD1 (5 bases). Trimming removed 0 bases at V and 7 bases at J, with 13 bases between. The CDR3 covers 16 residues. Germline CDR1 and CDR2: MNHEY and SVGAGI. CDR3 amino acids: CASSYSSGQGNSPLHF. The CDR3 bases are TGTGCCAGCAGTTACTCCAGTGGGCAGGGAAATTCACCCCTCCACTTT.

This sequence joins TRBV2 and TRBJ1-2, with a tentative D call TRBD1 (6 bases). The germline gives CDR1 SNHLY, CDR2 FYNNEI. The V gene lost 3 bases and the J gene lost 7 bases, with 9 bases spanning the gap. There are 12 residues in the CDR3. The CDR3, as DNA: TGTGCCAGCAGTGAGGGGGGGGCTGGCTACACCTTC. Its translation is CASSEGGAGYTF.